This is a list of T cell receptor beta chains from one sample in a study of beta chain features in type 1 diabetes. Sequencing used immunoSEQ multiplex PCR; TCRdb keeps in-frame clones, though not all of them. Of over 40,000 clones listed, over 50% are singletons. Sequencing was carried out using Tregs from blood. Receptors were obtained from a woman aged 18-30 years in good health. Each CDR3 is given with its conserved first and last residue. Clone size is stated in some rows and not others, as once, few, many or a class when expanded.

CDR3 protein	V gene	clone size	J gene
CAISENGYGYTF	TRBV10-3	NA	TRBJ1-2
CASSDPGGNYGYTF	TRBV2	NA	TRBJ1-2
CASSQDLLAAYNEQFF	TRBV4-3	NA	TRBJ2-1
CASTGQGGTDTQYF	TRBV7-2	few	TRBJ2-3
CASSLGTSGRAYNEQFF	TRBV27	NA	TRBJ2-1
CATSRERFNSPLHF	TRBV15	NA	TRBJ1-6
CASSSRLAAHTDTQYF	TRBV4-3	NA	TRBJ2-3
CASSGRGAQETQYF	TRBV9	few	TRBJ2-5
CASSLVASGRADAYEQYF	TRBV7-6	NA	NA
CASSFGRETSREQFF	TRBV5-1	NA	TRBJ2-1
CAWSGQGYEQYF	TRBV30	few	TRBJ2-7
CASSVGLGLETGELFF	TRBV9	few	TRBJ2-2
CASSLDRSGSYEQYF	TRBV11-3	NA	NA
CASSQASGMFSGANVLTF	TRBV4-1	NA	TRBJ2-6
CASSYSGLSGELFF	TRBV6-1	NA	TRBJ2-2
CASSSLDRDTEAFF	TRBV5-1	NA	TRBJ1-1
CASSPTTGSDYGYTF	TRBV7-9	few	TRBJ1-2
CASSQDKTGGGETQYF	TRBV4-3	NA	TRBJ2-5
CASTPRTLKGYTF	TRBV28	NA	TRBJ1-2
CASSSGVGGLVTGELFF	TRBV7-2	NA	TRBJ2-2
CAISSGTGQNEQFF	TRBV10-3	NA	TRBJ2-1
CASSYSRTGTDTQYF	TRBV6-6	few	TRBJ2-3